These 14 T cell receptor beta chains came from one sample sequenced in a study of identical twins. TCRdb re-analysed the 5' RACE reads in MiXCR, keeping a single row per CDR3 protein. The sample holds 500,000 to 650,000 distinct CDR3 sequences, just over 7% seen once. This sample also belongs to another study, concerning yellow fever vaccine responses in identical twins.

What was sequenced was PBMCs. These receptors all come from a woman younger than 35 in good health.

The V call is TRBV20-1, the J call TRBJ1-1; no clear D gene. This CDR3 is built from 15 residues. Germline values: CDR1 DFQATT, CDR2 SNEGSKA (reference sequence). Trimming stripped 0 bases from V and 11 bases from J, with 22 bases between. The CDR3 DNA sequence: TGCAGTGCTAGAGATCGTCATCCCTTATACACGGAGGCTTTCTTT. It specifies CSARDRHPLYTEAFF.

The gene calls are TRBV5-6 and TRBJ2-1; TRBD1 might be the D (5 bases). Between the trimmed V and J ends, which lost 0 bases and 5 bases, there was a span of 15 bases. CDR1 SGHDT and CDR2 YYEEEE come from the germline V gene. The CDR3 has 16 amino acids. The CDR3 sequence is CASSLADRFVDNEQFF. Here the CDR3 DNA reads TGTGCCAGCAGCTTGGCTGACAGATTTGTAGACAATGAGCAGTTCTTC.

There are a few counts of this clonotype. The CDR3 DNA reads TGCGCCAGCAGCCAAGATGTAGGGGGGCTCAGAAACATTCAGTACTTC. It codes for CASSQDVGGLRNIQYF. The chain uses TRBV4-1 and TRBJ2-4; D assignment may be TRBD1 or TRBD2 (6 bases each). Germline CDR1 reads MGHRA; CDR2 reads YSYEKL. The CDR3 sequence is 16 residues long. Between the trimmed V and J ends, which lost 0 bases and 6 bases, there was a span of 15 bases.

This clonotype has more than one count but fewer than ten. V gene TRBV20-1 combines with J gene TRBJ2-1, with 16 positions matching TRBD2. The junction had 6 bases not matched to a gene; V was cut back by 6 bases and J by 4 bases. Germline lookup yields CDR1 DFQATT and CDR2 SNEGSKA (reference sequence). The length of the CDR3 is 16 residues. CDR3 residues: CSAGTSGGAKYNEQFF. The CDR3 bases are TGCAGTGCCGGGACTAGCGGGGGGGCCAAGTACAATGAGCAGTTCTTC.

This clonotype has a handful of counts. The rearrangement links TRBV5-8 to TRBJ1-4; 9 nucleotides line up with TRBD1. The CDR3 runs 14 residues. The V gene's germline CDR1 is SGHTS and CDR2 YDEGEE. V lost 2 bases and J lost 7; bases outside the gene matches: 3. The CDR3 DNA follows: TGTGCCAGCAGCTTCGGGGACAGGGCTGAAAAACTGTTTTTT. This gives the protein CASSFGDRAEKLFF.

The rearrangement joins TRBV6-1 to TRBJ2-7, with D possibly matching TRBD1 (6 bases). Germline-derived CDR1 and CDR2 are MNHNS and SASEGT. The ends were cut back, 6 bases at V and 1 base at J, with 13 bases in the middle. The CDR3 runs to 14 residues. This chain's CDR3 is CASRLARGSYEQYV. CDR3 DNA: TGTGCCAGCAGACTTGCCAGGGGATCCTACGAGCAGTACGTC.

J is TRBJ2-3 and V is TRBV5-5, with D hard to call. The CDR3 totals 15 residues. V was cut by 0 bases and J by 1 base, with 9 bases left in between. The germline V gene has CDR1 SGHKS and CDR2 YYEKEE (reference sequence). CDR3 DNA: TGTGCCAGCAGCTTGGCGAGTCTACGCACAGATACGCAGTATTTT. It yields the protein CASSLASLRTDTQYF.

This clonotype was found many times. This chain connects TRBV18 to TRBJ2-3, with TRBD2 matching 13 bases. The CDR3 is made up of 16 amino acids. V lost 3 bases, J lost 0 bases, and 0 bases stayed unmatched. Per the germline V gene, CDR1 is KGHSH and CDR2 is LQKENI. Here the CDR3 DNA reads TGTGCCAGCTCACCGACTAGCGGGGGGAGCACAGATACGCAGTATTTT. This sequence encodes CASSPTSGGSTDTQYF.

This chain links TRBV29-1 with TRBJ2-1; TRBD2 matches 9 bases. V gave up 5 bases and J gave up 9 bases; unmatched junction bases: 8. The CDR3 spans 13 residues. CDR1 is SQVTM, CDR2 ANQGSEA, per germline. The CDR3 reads CSVRGGAYLEQFF. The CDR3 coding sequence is TGCAGCGTTCGCGGGGGGGCCTATCTTGAGCAGTTCTTC.

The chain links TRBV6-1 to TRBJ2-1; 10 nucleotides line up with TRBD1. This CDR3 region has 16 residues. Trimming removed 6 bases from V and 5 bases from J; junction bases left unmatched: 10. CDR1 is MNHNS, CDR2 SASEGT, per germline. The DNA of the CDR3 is TGTGCCAGCAGCTCCTGGACAGGGGGTAACAACAATGAGCAGTTCTTC. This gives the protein CASSSWTGGNNNEQFF.

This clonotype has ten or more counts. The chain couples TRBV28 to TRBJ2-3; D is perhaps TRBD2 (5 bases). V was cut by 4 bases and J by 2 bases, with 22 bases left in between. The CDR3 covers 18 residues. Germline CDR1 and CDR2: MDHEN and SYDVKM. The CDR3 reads CASSSPLRLVGDTDTQYF. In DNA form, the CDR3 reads TGTGCCAGCAGTTCCCCCCTTCGGCTAGTCGGGGACACAGATACGCAGTATTTT.

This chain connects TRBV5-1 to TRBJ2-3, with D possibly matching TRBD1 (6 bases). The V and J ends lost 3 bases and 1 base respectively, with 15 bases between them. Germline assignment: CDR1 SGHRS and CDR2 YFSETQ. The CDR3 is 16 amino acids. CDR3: CASSYLQGAGTDTQYF. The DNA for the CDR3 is TGCGCCAGCAGCTACTTACAGGGAGCGGGCACAGATACGCAGTATTTT.

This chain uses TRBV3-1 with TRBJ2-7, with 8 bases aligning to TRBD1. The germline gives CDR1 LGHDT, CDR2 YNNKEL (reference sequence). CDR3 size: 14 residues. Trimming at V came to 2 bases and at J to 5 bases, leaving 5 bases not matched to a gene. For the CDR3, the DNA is TGTGCCAGCAGCCAAAGGGACAGGTTCAACGAGCAGTACTTC. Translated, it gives CASSQRDRFNEQYF.

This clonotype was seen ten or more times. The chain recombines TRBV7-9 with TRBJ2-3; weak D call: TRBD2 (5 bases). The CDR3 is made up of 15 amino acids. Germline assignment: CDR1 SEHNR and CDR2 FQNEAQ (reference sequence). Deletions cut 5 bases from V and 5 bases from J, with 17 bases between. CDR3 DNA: TGTGCCAGCAGCAAATCCGGTCCTGCGGGAGATACGCAGTATTTT. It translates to CASSKSGPAGDTQYF.